Below, 6 T cell receptor beta chains from the same sample are listed, as sequenced in a study of T cells in localized non-small cell lung cancer. TCRdb's table, derived via immunoSEQ multiplex PCR, lists solely in-frame clones and lacks some. The data show over 2,000 clones, 25% seen once. Sequenced here: lung tumor tissue, sampled before any cancer treatment. These receptors were obtained from a man between 40 and 70 years old with stage II lung adenocarcinoma.

The chain employs TRBV12-5 and TRBJ1-4; possible D gene TRBD1, 5 bases. The CDR3 extends over 15 amino acids. V was trimmed by 5 bases and J by 0 bases, leaving 10 bases between them. CDR1 and CDR2 (germline): LGHNT, FRNRAP. DNA of the CDR3: TGTGCTAGTGGTAGACCGACAGCAACTAATGAAAAACTGTTTTTT. This sequence encodes CASGRPTATNEKLFF.

The chain links TRBV19 to TRBJ1-1; D is perhaps TRBD1 (5 bases). CDR1 is LNHDA, CDR2 SQIVND, per germline (reference sequence). This CDR3 region has 16 residues. Deletions cut 3 bases from V and 4 bases from J, with 18 bases between. Here the CDR3 DNA reads TGTGCCAGTAGTATTGGGGCCGAAGTGGGCACCACTGAAGCTTTCTTT. Translation: CASSIGAEVGTTEAFF.

This clone is large. The chain uses TRBV9 and TRBJ1-4; no clear D gene. Germline loops: CDR1 SGDLS, CDR2 YYNGEE. V was trimmed by 3 bases and J by 6 bases, leaving 18 bases between them. The length of the CDR3 is 16 residues. The DNA of the CDR3 is TGTGCCAGCAGCGATGGACTTACCGGACGGGATGAAAAACTGTTTTTT. It specifies CASSDGLTGRDEKLFF.

The V gene is TRBV11-3, the J gene TRBJ1-1; D possibly corresponds to TRBD1 (5 bases). CDR1 SGHNT and CDR2 YENEEA come from the germline V gene. The V and J ends lost 5 bases and 11 bases respectively, with 21 bases between them. CDR3 length: 14 amino acids. The CDR3 nucleotides are TGTGCCAGCAGCCCACATGCCCCCCCGGGGGAGGCTTTCTTT. Amino acids: CASSPHAPPGEAFF.

The chain carries TRBV6-8 and TRBJ2-2; no firm D call. CDR3 length: 13 residues. CDR1 is MNHGY, CDR2 SAAAGT, per germline. V was trimmed by 5 bases and J by 3 bases, leaving 7 bases between them. CDR3 loop: CASSVGDTGELFF. CDR3 nucleotide sequence: TGTGCCAGCAGTGTGGGCGACACCGGGGAGCTGTTTTTT.

The chain links TRBV9 to TRBJ2-5; 7 bases map to TRBD2. Germline loops: CDR1 SGDLS, CDR2 YYNGEE. This CDR3 has 17 residues. V lost 0 bases to trimming and J lost 4 bases; unmatched junction nucleotides: 12. CDR3 coding DNA: TGTGCCAGCAGCGTAGCCCCCGGCGGGGGTTTAGGAGAGACCCAGTACTTC. Protein sequence: CASSVAPGGGLGETQYF.